This T cell receptor (beta chain) emerged from a study of human T cells and chemical hapten exposure. Study in general: 2% DPC applied to a 2 cm by 2 cm arm area sensitized donors. Notes on the study in general: Relative to controls, expanded TCRs formed significantly more large CDR3 similarity clusters. Because all patients had alopecia, their immune responses might differ from healthy ones.

Time point in this sample: patch test 3, about 24 weeks after DPC sensitization. As to treatment: therapeutic diphenylcyclopropenone sensitization with weekly scalp DPC. Concerning this clonotype itself: Its antigen is not identified.

The germline CDR1 and CDR2 sequences are MNHNY and SVGAGI (reference sequence). The CDR3 length is 18 residues. V gave up 2 bases and J gave up 4 bases; unmatched junction bases: 14. In TCRdb, the RACE reads were re-called with MiXCR into one record per CDR3 protein. The sample has about 97,000 distinct CDR3 sequences; about 28% are singletons. The sample was whole blood, taken in connection with sensitization to the hapten diphenylcyclopropenone (DPC). The chain links TRBV6-6 to TRBJ2-5, with 9 bases identical to TRBD2. This TCR was sampled from a man aged 35-49 years with alopecia areata. Some clones in this sample may be carry-over from other donors' samples. The CDR3 region has the DNA TGTGCCAGCAGTTACGGGAGGACTAGCGCGACGGGGGGAGAGACCCAGTACTTC. Translated: CASSYGRTSATGGETQYF.